The 15 T cell receptor beta chains below all came from one sample that was sequenced in a study of response to subunit inactivated influenza vaccine (dated by TCRdb to the late 2010s). The library was built by means of RT-PCR. Sequencing used an Illumina HiSeq 2500. TCRdb reworked the public reads: Q25 trimming with fastp, MiXCR clone assembly, productive beta chains retained. Every distinct CDR3 protein forms one entry, paired with its most common genes and DNA. Counted in this sample were roughly 630,000 distinct CDR3 sequences; around 13% of them appeared once. 7.5% to 9% of the sample comes from the top ten. The specimen comprised PBMCs from blood, sampled 14 to 15 days before vaccination. These TCRs come from a man aged 50 to 60 who received an inactivated influenza vaccine. Donor details come from another sample of the same person, matched by shared clones.

This clonotype appeared a few times. This chain connects TRBV5-6 to TRBJ2-1, with 9 positions matching TRBD2. V lost 3 bases and J lost 1; bases outside the gene matches: 11. The V gene's germline CDR1 is SGHDT and CDR2 YYEEEE. There are 18 residues in the CDR3. The CDR3 sequence is CASSSLRTGLASYNEQFF. DNA of the CDR3: TGTGCCAGCAGCTCCCTACGAACCGGACTAGCGTCCTACAATGAGCAGTTCTTC. The whole variable domain, remainder taken from reference TRBV5-6 and TRBJ2-1, is DAGVTQSPTHLIKTRGQQVTLRCSPKSGHDTVSWYQQALGQGPQFIFQYYEEEERQRGNFPDRFSGHQFPNYSSELNVNALLLGDSALYLCASSSLRTGLASYNEQFFGPGTRLTVL.

In its sample, this clonotype was seen many times. This chain uses TRBV10-2 with TRBJ2-5; 11 positions match TRBD2. There are 16 residues in the CDR3. From germline, CDR1 is WSHSY and CDR2 SAAADI. V lost 7 bases to trimming and J lost 5 bases; unmatched junction nucleotides: 12. In DNA form, the CDR3 reads TGCGCCAGCAAGAGTCTAGCGGGAGGTGGTAGTGAGACCCAGTACTTC. Its translation: CASKSLAGGGSETQYF.

This clonotype appeared many times. The chain couples TRBV15 to TRBJ1-3; no clear D. There are 16 residues in the CDR3. V was cut by 3 bases and J by 0 bases, with 12 bases left in between. The germline V gene encodes CDR1 LNHNV and CDR2 YYDKDF (reference sequence). Here the CDR3 reads CATSSRRLSSGNTIYF. CDR3 sequence (DNA): TGTGCCACCAGCAGCAGGCGCCTATCCTCTGGAAACACCATATATTTT.

This clonotype has just a few counts. The V gene is TRBV19, the J gene TRBJ2-1; maybe TRBD2 (6 bases). CDR3 length: 15 amino acids. Looked up from germline, CDR1 is LNHDA and CDR2 is SQIVND (reference sequence). V was cut by 4 bases and J by 0 bases, with 10 bases left in between. The CDR3: CASSTTTSSYNEQFF. CDR3 sequence (DNA): TGTGCCAGTAGTACCACGACTAGCTCCTACAATGAGCAGTTCTTC.

This clonotype has a count of ten or more. The chain carries TRBV27 and TRBJ2-7; perhaps TRBD2 as D (5 bases). The germline CDR1 and CDR2 sequences are MNHEY and SMNVEV (reference sequence). The CDR3 runs to 17 residues. V was pared by 4 bases and J by 0 bases, with 19 bases between. Here the CDR3 reads CASSSLGSPGSSYEQYF. The CDR3, as DNA: TGTGCCAGCAGTTCATTAGGGTCCCCGGGGAGCTCCTACGAGCAGTACTTC.

The chain links TRBV11-2 to TRBJ1-1; 7 bases match TRBD1. The J segment lost 4 bases and the V segment lost 5 bases, leaving 16 bases of the junction unmatched. Per the germline V gene, CDR1 is SGHAT and CDR2 is FQNNGV. This CDR3 contains 17 residues. CDR3 region: CASSTLTGTNWSTEAFF. DNA of the CDR3: TGTGCCAGCAGCACCTTGACAGGGACAAATTGGAGCACTGAAGCTTTCTTT.

This clonotype showed up just a few times. The rearrangement links TRBV7-8 to TRBJ2-3; tentative D call: TRBD2 (5 bases). Between the trimmed V and J ends, which lost 5 bases and 4 bases, there was a span of 16 bases. Germline lookup yields CDR1 SGHVS and CDR2 FQNEAQ. The CDR3 length is 15 residues. CDR3 amino acids: CASSPRGEGPDTQYF. The CDR3 nucleotides read TGTGCCAGCAGCCCCCGGGGTGAGGGCCCAGATACGCAGTATTTT.

V is TRBV20-1 and J is TRBJ2-7, with D maybe TRBD2 (5 bases). Germline CDR1 is DFQATT and CDR2 is SNEGSKA (reference sequence). This CDR3 has 15 residues. Between the trimmed V and J ends, which lost 0 bases and 4 bases, there was a span of 16 bases. DNA of the CDR3: TGCAGTGCTAGAGAAGGTCGGCTAGCTGAGTACGAGCAGTACTTC. Translated, it gives CSAREGRLAEYEQYF.

The CDR3 coding sequence is TGCAGTGCTAAAGATGTAAATAGCAATCAGCCCCAGCATTTT. Residues: CSAKDVNSNQPQHF. The genes are TRBV20-1 and TRBJ1-5; no reliable D call. There are 14 residues in the CDR3. Trimming shortened V by 4 bases and J by 0 bases, and 10 bases separated the two germline ends. Germline V gives CDR1 DFQATT, CDR2 SNEGSKA (reference sequence).

This clonotype appeared a few times. This chain uses TRBV5-1 with TRBJ1-4, with a tentative D call TRBD1 (6 bases). Trimming stripped 1 base from V and 5 bases from J, with 18 bases between. CDR1 SGHRS and CDR2 YFSETQ come from the germline V gene. The CDR3 consists of 17 residues. CDR3 protein: CASSLSQGGNTNEKLFF. CDR3 nucleotides: TGCGCCAGCAGCTTGTCACAAGGGGGGAATACGAATGAAAAACTGTTTTTT.

The sample holds a few counts of this clonotype. The rearrangement uses TRBV13 and TRBJ2-5, with D perhaps assigned TRBD1 or TRBD2 (5 bases each). V was cut by 4 bases and J by 4 bases, with 10 bases left in between. Germline lookup yields CDR1 PRHDT and CDR2 FYEKMQ (reference sequence). This CDR3 spans 13 amino acids. CDR3 sequence: CASSSKGRETQYF. CDR3 DNA sequence: TGTGCCAGCAGCTCAAAGGGGAGAGAGACCCAGTACTTC.

There are many counts of this clonotype. The chain recombines TRBV7-2 with TRBJ1-4; 8 bases agree with TRBD1. CDR1 SGHTA and CDR2 FQGNSA come from the germline V gene. J was trimmed by 8 bases and V by 8 bases; bases with no gene match: 13. This CDR3 spans 15 amino acids. The CDR3 DNA follows: TGTGCCAGCTCCCCCGGACAGGGTTGGATCGAAAAACTGTTTTTT. It translates to CASSPGQGWIEKLFF.

The genes are TRBV28 and TRBJ2-7; D perhaps matches TRBD1 (6 bases). The CDR3 runs to 15 residues. V lost 5 bases, J lost 3 bases, and 17 bases lay in between. Per the germline V gene, CDR1 is MDHEN and CDR2 is SYDVKM. The CDR3 region is CASSVPGQRNYEQYF. The CDR3 coding sequence is TGTGCCAGCAGTGTCCCGGGACAAAGGAACTACGAGCAGTACTTC.

This clonotype was detected only a few times. V is TRBV20-1 and J is TRBJ2-5; possible D gene TRBD2, 6 bases. The V and J ends lost 3 bases and 5 bases respectively, with 22 bases between them. Germline lookup yields CDR1 DFQATT and CDR2 SNEGSKA (reference sequence). The CDR3 is 16 residues long. The CDR3 region has the DNA TGCAGTGCTAGCCCGGCGCTAGCGCTCAGTGCTGAGACCCAGTACTTC. It yields the protein CSASPALALSAETQYF.

This clonotype was counted many times. The chain uses TRBV7-8 and TRBJ1-1; D call uncertain. This CDR3 contains 13 residues. V was clipped by 0 bases and J by 1 base, with 3 bases between them. CDR1 and CDR2 from the germline V gene are SGHVS and FQNEAQ. CDR3: CASSLAPNTEAFF. CDR3 in DNA: TGTGCCAGCAGCTTAGCACCGAACACTGAAGCTTTCTTT.